The 23 T cell receptor beta chains below were found in one sample sequenced in a study of blood T cell repertoires in COVID-19. Libraries were prepared by immunoSEQ multiplex PCR; TCRdb keeps only in-frame clonotypes and omits some of them. The table lists some 69,000 clones, about 90% of them singletons. The sample comprised peripheral blood. The receptors shown here come from a man aged 50 to 60 with COVID-19, enrolled during active disease.

The chain couples TRBV19 to TRBJ2-2; 12 positions match TRBD1. V shed 2 bases, J shed 7 bases, and the junction held 14 bases outside the gene matches. The CDR3 contains 19 residues. CDR1 and CDR2 (germline): LNHDA, SQIVND (reference sequence). CDR3 region: CASSIQKAGTGGLNGELFF. The CDR3 DNA reads as TGTGCCAGTAGTATACAAAAAGCTGGGACAGGGGGCCTTAACGGGGAGCTGTTTTTT.

This chain links TRBV24-1 with TRBJ1-2; 12 nucleotides match TRBD1. CDR1 and CDR2 from the germline V gene are KGHDR and SFDVKD. The junction had 6 bases not matched to a gene; V was cut back by 5 bases and J by 3 bases. This CDR3 spans 16 amino acids. Written as DNA, the CDR3 is TGTGCCACCAGTGGGGGACAGGGGGCTTATGACTATGGCTACACCTTC. This sequence encodes CATSGGQGAYDYGYTF.

This sequence joins TRBV9 and TRBJ2-1, with TRBD2 as a possible D gene (5 bases). V was pared by 3 bases and J by 4 bases, with 11 bases between. This CDR3 is 14 amino acids long. Germline V CDR1 and CDR2: SGDLS, YYNGEE. CDR3: CASSGSSGYNEQFF. For the CDR3, the DNA is TGTGCCAGCAGCGGCTCCTCGGGGTACAATGAGCAGTTCTTC.

This rearrangement joins TRBV11-2 to TRBJ2-3, with 7 bases matching TRBD2. J was trimmed by 7 bases and V by 3 bases; bases with no gene match: 19. Germline V lookup: CDR1 SGHAT, CDR2 FQNNGV. The CDR3 length is 18 residues. The CDR3 nucleotides read TGTGCCAGCAGCTTGTCCACGCCTGCGGGAGTACTACAGAATACGCAGTATTTT. Translating gives CASSLSTPAGVLQNTQYF.

The chain has TRBV28 and TRBJ1-2; D unclear. Trimming shortened V by 2 bases and J by 4 bases, and 5 bases separated the two germline ends. The CDR3 extends over 12 amino acids. From germline, CDR1 is MDHEN and CDR2 SYDVKM. CDR3 DNA sequence: TGTGCCAGCAGTTTACACAGCTATGGCTACACCTTC. Encoded protein: CASSLHSYGYTF.

J is TRBJ1-2 and V is TRBV28, with 10 positions matching TRBD1. The V and J ends lost 3 bases and 4 bases, in that order; junction bases with no gene match: 5. Germline lookup yields CDR1 MDHEN and CDR2 SYDVKM. This CDR3 has 15 residues. The CDR3 nucleotides read TGTGCCAGCAGTTTCGCGGGACAGGGGACCTATGGCTACACCTTC. Translating gives CASSFAGQGTYGYTF.

The V call is TRBV5-1, the J call TRBJ2-7; 13 bases map to TRBD2. The length of the CDR3 is 20 residues. The germline V gene encodes CDR1 SGHRS and CDR2 YFSETQ. V lost 1 base and J lost 1; bases outside the gene matches: 14. CDR3 DNA: TGCGCCAGCAGCTTGAGGGTGAGTGGGACTAGCGGGATCAGGTCCTACGAGCAGTACTTC. It encodes CASSLRVSGTSGIRSYEQYF.

The CDR3 sequence: CASSRTGDLSTDTQYF. The CDR3 nucleotides read TGTGCCAGTAGTAGGACAGGGGATCTCTCCACAGATACGCAGTATTTT. The V call is TRBV19, the J call TRBJ2-3, with 9 bases matching TRBD1. Trimming at V came to 4 bases and at J to 2 bases, leaving 7 bases not matched to a gene. The CDR3 loop spans 16 amino acids. Looked up from germline, CDR1 is LNHDA and CDR2 is SQIVND (reference sequence).

The chain has TRBV5-1 and TRBJ1-1; TRBD1 aligns across 8 bases. In germline, CDR1 is SGHRS, CDR2 YFSETQ. CDR3 size: 13 residues. V dropped 4 bases and J dropped 11; count of bases not matched to a gene: 10. CDR3 bases: TGCGCCAGCAGCCCTTATGGACAGGGCCATGCTTTCTTT. The encoded protein is CASSPYGQGHAFF. Together with reference TRBV5-1 and TRBJ1-1, the CDR3 gives the full variable domain: KAGVTQTPRYLIKTRGQQVTLSCSPISGHRSVSWYQQTPGQGLQFLFEYFSETQRNKGNFPGRFSGRQFSNSRSEMNVSTLELGDSALYLCASSPYGQGHAFFGQGTRLTVV.

This clone was seen a few times. The rearrangement links TRBV9 to TRBJ2-1, with D perhaps matching TRBD2 (6 bases). The CDR3 is 16 residues long. The V and J ends lost 0 bases and 10 bases respectively, with 20 bases between them. Germline loops: CDR1 SGDLS, CDR2 YYNGEE. The CDR3 loop is CASSVAGMGLPQEQFF. The CDR3 nucleotides read TGTGCCAGCAGCGTAGCTGGGATGGGACTCCCTCAGGAGCAGTTCTTC. Full variable domain (missing parts from reference TRBV9 and TRBJ2-1): DSGVTQTPKHLITATGQRVTLRCSPRSGDLSVYWYQQSLDQGLQFLIQYYNGEERAKGNILERFSAQQFPDLHSELNLSSLELGDSALYFCASSVAGMGLPQEQFFGPGTRLTVL.

This rearrangement joins TRBV29-1 to TRBJ2-2; 9 nucleotides agree with TRBD2. The J segment lost 6 bases and the V segment lost 0 bases, leaving 8 bases of the junction unmatched. Germline V gene data show CDR1 as SQVTM and CDR2 as ANQGSEA. The CDR3 totals 16 residues. This CDR3 is CSVEDPLAGMAGELFF. The CDR3 region has the DNA TGCAGCGTTGAAGATCCCCTAGCGGGAATGGCCGGGGAGCTGTTTTTT.

This chain joins TRBV6-5 and TRBJ2-1; D possibly corresponds to TRBD1 (5 bases). CDR1 is MNHEY, CDR2 SVGAGI, per germline. The V gene lost 6 bases and the J gene lost 0 bases, with 12 bases spanning the gap. The CDR3 is 15 amino acids. The CDR3 DNA reads TGTGCCAGCAGGCCCTACAGGAGCTCCTACAATGAGCAGTTCTTC. Protein: CASRPYRSSYNEQFF.

This chain connects TRBV4-1 to TRBJ1-4, with TRBD1 matching 11 bases. With 0 bases clipped from V and 11 bases from J, the junction kept 8 bases outside the gene matches. The germline CDR1 and CDR2 sequences are MGHRA and YSYEKL. The CDR3 is made up of 16 amino acids. The CDR3 loop is CASSQDRTGGPGKLFF. Here the CDR3 DNA reads TGCGCCAGCAGCCAAGATCGGACAGGGGGCCCCGGGAAACTGTTTTTT.

The chain employs TRBV4-1 and TRBJ2-1; D not certain. The germline V and J ends were trimmed by 0 bases and 0 bases, with 6 bases remaining between them. This CDR3 comprises 15 residues. Germline CDR1 reads MGHRA; CDR2 reads YSYEKL. The CDR3 protein is CASSQDMSSYNEQFF. The CDR3 DNA follows: TGCGCCAGCAGCCAAGATATGAGCTCCTACAATGAGCAGTTCTTC.

V and J are TRBV7-9 and TRBJ1-1, with D possibly TRBD1 on 6 matching bases. This CDR3 has 15 amino acids. CDR1 is SEHNR, CDR2 FQNEAQ, per germline (reference sequence). V shed 5 bases and J shed 0 bases, with 13 bases lying between them. CDR3 DNA sequence: TGTGCCAGCAGCCCCCTTACAGGGATGAACACTGAAGCTTTCTTT. Its translation: CASSPLTGMNTEAFF.

J is TRBJ2-2 and V is TRBV11-3; a possible D gene is TRBD1 (5 bases). Germline V lookup: CDR1 SGHNT, CDR2 YENEEA. Trimming took off 3 bases at V and 6 bases at J, with 8 bases between the two ends. The CDR3 loop spans 13 amino acids. CDR3 nucleotides: TGTGCCAGCAGCTTCAGGGATCCCGGGGAGCTGTTTTTT. Its protein product is CASSFRDPGELFF.

This clone came up once. CDR3 coding DNA: TGTGCCAGCAGTTTATCCCGGGGAGGAAACTATGGCTACACCTTC. This encodes CASSLSRGGNYGYTF. The rearrangement links TRBV28 to TRBJ1-2; D is undetermined. This CDR3 has 15 amino acids. Germline V gene sequence: CDR1 MDHEN, CDR2 SYDVKM. V was clipped by 1 base and J by 2 bases, with 11 bases between them.

CDR3 protein: CASSLASGFFNEQFF. The CDR3 DNA reads TGTGCCAGCAGCTTAGCTAGCGGGTTCTTCAATGAGCAGTTCTTC. The chain couples TRBV7-2 to TRBJ2-1; TRBD2 matches 7 bases. The germline gives CDR1 SGHTA, CDR2 FQGNSA. The ends lost 0 bases at V and 6 bases at J; junction bases unmatched: 5. The CDR3 runs 15 residues.

This clone was found once. J is TRBJ1-5 and V is TRBV7-2, with D tentatively TRBD1 (5 bases). The V gene lost 2 bases and the J gene lost 7 bases, with 12 bases spanning the gap. The germline CDR1 and CDR2 sequences are SGHTA and FQGNSA. The CDR3 has 14 amino acids. CDR3 loop: CASSLRGSNQPQHF. The CDR3 bases are TGTGCCAGCAGCTTAAGGGGATCCAACCAGCCCCAGCATTTT.

The chain carries TRBV14 and TRBJ2-7, with 8 bases fitting TRBD2. After removal of 7 bases from V and 4 bases from J, the junction contained 6 bases not matched to a gene. The CDR3 contains 13 residues. Germline CDR1 and CDR2: SGHDN and FVKESK. The CDR3 loop is CASKGLVPYEQYF. CDR3 nucleotides: TGTGCCAGCAAGGGACTAGTACCTTACGAGCAGTACTTC.

The gene calls are TRBV7-2 and TRBJ1-2; TRBD1 might be the D (6 bases). Germline V gene data show CDR1 as SGHTA and CDR2 as FQGNSA. The CDR3 sequence is 13 residues long. Trimming removed 3 bases at V and 8 bases at J, with 13 bases between. The CDR3 coding sequence is TGTGCCAGCAGCTTGACAGGTGTGGAGGGCTACACCTTC. As protein: CASSLTGVEGYTF. Filled out from reference TRBV7-2 and TRBJ1-2, the complete variable domain reads GAGVSQSPSNKVTEKGKDVELRCDPISGHTALYWYRQSLGQGLEFLIYFQGNSAPDKSGLPSDRFSAERTGGSVSTLTIQRTQQEDSAVYLCASSLTGVEGYTFGSGTRLTVV.

This chain links TRBV7-7 with TRBJ2-7; the match to TRBD2 covers 8 bases. This CDR3 is 15 amino acids long. Germline-derived CDR1 and CDR2 are SSHAT and FNYEAQ (reference sequence). The CDR3 protein is CASGGGAGGRGEQYF. The CDR3 DNA reads as TGTGCTAGCGGCGGGGGCGCGGGAGGCCGGGGCGAGCAGTACTTC.

The chain uses TRBV13 and TRBJ2-1; TRBD2 aligns across 8 bases. From germline, CDR1 is PRHDT and CDR2 FYEKMQ (reference sequence). J was trimmed by 8 bases and V by 0 bases; bases with no gene match: 15. This CDR3 has 18 residues. CDR3 DNA: TGTGCCAGCAGCTTAGGCCTTGTTGGAGTGGGGACTAGTCATGAGCAGTTCTTC. This codes for CASSLGLVGVGTSHEQFF.